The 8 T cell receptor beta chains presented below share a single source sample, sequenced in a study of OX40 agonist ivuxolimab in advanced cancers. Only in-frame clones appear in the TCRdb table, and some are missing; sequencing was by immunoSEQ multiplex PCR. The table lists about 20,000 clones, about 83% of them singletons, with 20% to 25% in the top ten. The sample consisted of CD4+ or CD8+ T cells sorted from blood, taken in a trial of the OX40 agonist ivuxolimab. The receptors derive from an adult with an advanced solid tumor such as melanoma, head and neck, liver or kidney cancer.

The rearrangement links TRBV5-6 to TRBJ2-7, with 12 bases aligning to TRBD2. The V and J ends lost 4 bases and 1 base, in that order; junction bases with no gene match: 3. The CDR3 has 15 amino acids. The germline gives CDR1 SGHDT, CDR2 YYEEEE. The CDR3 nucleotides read TGTGCCAGCAGCGTCGGACTAGCGGGATCCTACGAGCAGTACTTC. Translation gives CASSVGLAGSYEQYF. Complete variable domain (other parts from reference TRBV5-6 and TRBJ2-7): DAGVTQSPTHLIKTRGQQVTLRCSPKSGHDTVSWYQQALGQGPQFIFQYYEEEERQRGNFPDRFSGHQFPNYSSELNVNALLLGDSALYLCASSVGLAGSYEQYFGPGTRLTVT.

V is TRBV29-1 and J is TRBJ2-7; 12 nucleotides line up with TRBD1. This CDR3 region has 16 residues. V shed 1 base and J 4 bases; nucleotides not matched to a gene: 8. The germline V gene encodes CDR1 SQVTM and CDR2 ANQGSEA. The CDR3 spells CSVEVKGTGGLYEQYF. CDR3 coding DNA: TGCAGCGTTGAAGTGAAAGGGACAGGGGGCTTATACGAGCAGTACTTC.

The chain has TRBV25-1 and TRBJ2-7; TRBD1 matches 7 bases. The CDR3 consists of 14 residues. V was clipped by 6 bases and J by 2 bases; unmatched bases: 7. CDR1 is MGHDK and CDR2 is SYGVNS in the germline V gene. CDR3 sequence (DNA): TGTGCCAGCAGCTCCAGACAGGGACCCTACGAGCAGTACTTC. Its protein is CASSSRQGPYEQYF.

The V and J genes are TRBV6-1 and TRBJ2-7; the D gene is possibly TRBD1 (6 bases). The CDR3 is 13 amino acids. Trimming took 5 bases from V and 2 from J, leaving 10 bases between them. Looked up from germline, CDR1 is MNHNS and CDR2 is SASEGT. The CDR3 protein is CASSTTGAYEQYF. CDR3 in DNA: TGTGCCAGCAGTACGACAGGTGCCTACGAGCAGTACTTC.

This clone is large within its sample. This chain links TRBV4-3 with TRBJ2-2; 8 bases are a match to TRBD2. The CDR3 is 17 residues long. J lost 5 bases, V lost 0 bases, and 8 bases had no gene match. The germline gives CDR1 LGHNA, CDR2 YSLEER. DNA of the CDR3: TGCGCCAGCAGCCAAGACCCCCCGGAGCGGGAGACCGGGGAGCTGTTTTTT. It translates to CASSQDPPERETGELFF.

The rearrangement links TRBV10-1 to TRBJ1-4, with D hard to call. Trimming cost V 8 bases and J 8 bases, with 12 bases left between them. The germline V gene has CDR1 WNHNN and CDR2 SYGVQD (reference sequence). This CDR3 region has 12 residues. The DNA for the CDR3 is TGCGCCAGCGGCAGCTCGGGGGAAAAACTGTTTTTT. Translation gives CASGSSGEKLFF.

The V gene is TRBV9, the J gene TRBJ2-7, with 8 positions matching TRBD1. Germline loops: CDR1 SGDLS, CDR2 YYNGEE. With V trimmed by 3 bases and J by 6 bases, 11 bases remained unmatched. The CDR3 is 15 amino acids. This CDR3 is CASSAGTGSGLEQYF. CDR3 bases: TGTGCCAGCAGCGCCGGGACAGGCAGTGGACTCGAGCAGTACTTC.

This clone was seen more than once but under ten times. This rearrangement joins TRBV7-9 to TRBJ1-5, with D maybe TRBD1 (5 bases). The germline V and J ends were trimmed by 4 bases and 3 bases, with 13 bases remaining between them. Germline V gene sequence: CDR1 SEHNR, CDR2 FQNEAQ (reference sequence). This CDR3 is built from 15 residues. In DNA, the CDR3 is TGTGCCAGCAGCTCCGAGGGGTCATCCAATCAGCCCCAGCATTTT. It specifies CASSSEGSSNQPQHF.